This record covers a single T cell receptor (beta chain). Measured with immunoSEQ multiplex PCR; TCRdb has only the in-frame clones, and not every one. The sample consists of just under 65,000 clones, 98% of them appearing once. This sample was included in a study of Tregs in tolerant kidney transplant recipients. Unstimulated Tregs (CD4+CD25+CD127-) and CD4+CD25- non-Tregs were sorted from PBMCs. The sequence was obtained from a human donor who received a combined kidney and bone marrow transplant. The specimen was Tregs from blood, collected before the transplant.

The CDR3 loop is CATRGSAADEAFF. CDR3 DNA sequence: TGTGCCACACGGGGGTCGGCAGCTGATGAAGCTTTCTTT. This rearrangement joins TRBV10-3 to TRBJ1-1; the D gene is possibly TRBD1 (5 bases). The V gene lost 10 bases and the J gene lost 7 bases, with 19 bases spanning the gap. This CDR3 comprises 13 residues. The V gene's germline CDR1 is ENHRY and CDR2 SYGVKD.